The 16 T cell receptor beta chains listed next were all sequenced from one sample in a study of blood T cell repertoires in COVID-19. Assay used: immunoSEQ multiplex PCR; TCRdb lists only in-frame clones, some missing. The sample comprises about 98,000 clones, around 73% of which are singletons, and roughly 10% rests with the top ten. Sequences were obtained from peripheral blood. The receptors were sampled from a man between 60 and 70 years old with active or convalescent COVID-19.

V gene TRBV5-6 combines with J gene TRBJ2-7; D ambiguous. V was pared by 1 base and J by 4 bases, with 9 bases between. The CDR3 spans 13 residues. Germline-derived CDR1 and CDR2 are SGHDT and YYEEEE. CDR3 amino acids: CASSLSFSYEQYF. The CDR3 DNA follows: TGTGCCAGCAGCTTGAGTTTCAGTTACGAGCAGTACTTC.

This clone has a handful of counts. This rearrangement joins TRBV19 to TRBJ1-1; 8 bases align to TRBD1. After removal of 2 bases from V and 6 bases from J, the junction contained 5 bases not matched to a gene. Germline loops: CDR1 LNHDA, CDR2 SQIVND (reference sequence). This CDR3 has 14 amino acids. DNA for the CDR3: TGTGCCAGTAGTATACAGGGGGCAGGCGCTGAAGCTTTCTTT. Amino acids: CASSIQGAGAEAFF.

In DNA form, the CDR3 reads TGCGCCAGCAGCTTGGGGACAGGGGGTGATTCACCCCTCCACTTT. Translated, it gives CASSLGTGGDSPLHF. This rearrangement joins TRBV5-1 to TRBJ1-6; TRBD1 matches at 10 bases. This CDR3 is 15 amino acids long. Germline trimming cut 0 bases from V and 8 bases from J; bases unmatched to any gene: 2. CDR1 is SGHRS and CDR2 is YFSETQ in the germline V gene.

The V gene is TRBV5-1, the J gene TRBJ1-1, with D perhaps matching TRBD1 (5 bases). There are 14 residues in the CDR3. The germline V gene encodes CDR1 SGHRS and CDR2 YFSETQ. The V and J ends lost 1 base and 5 bases respectively, with 12 bases between them. CDR3 loop: CASSLTGGGTEAFF. The CDR3 bases are TGCGCCAGCAGCTTGACGGGGGGAGGTACTGAAGCTTTCTTT.

V usage is TRBV5-1 and J usage is TRBJ2-1; tentatively, D is TRBD2 (6 bases). V dropped 2 bases and J dropped 7 bases, with 16 bases sitting between them. The CDR3 contains 15 residues. Germline CDR1 reads SGHRS; CDR2 reads YFSETQ. The CDR3 DNA reads as TGCGCCAGCAGCTTTGACGGGAGTAATAGTAATGAGCAGTTCTTC. As protein: CASSFDGSNSNEQFF.

Only a few counts were recorded for this clone. This chain connects TRBV9 to TRBJ1-5; 9 bases match TRBD1. CDR1 SGDLS and CDR2 YYNGEE come from the germline V gene. J gave up 4 bases and V 3 bases, and 5 bases lay outside the gene matches. The CDR3 length is 15 residues. CDR3 sequence (DNA): TGTGCCAGCAGCGCGGGACAGGGAGGGAATCAGCCCCAGCATTTT. Its translation is CASSAGQGGNQPQHF. Full variable domain (rest looked up from reference TRBV9 and TRBJ1-5): DSGVTQTPKHLITATGQRVTLRCSPRSGDLSVYWYQQSLDQGLQFLIQYYNGEERAKGNILERFSAQQFPDLHSELNLSSLELGDSALYFCASSAGQGGNQPQHFGDGTRLSIL.

The V and J genes are TRBV5-1 and TRBJ2-3; 13 bases match TRBD2. The CDR3 contains 16 residues. V was pared by 4 bases and J by 5 bases, with 7 bases of the junction left unmatched. Germline CDR1 SGHRS, CDR2 YFSETQ. The CDR3 protein is CASSTGLAGAGDTQYF. CDR3 DNA: TGCGCCAGCAGCACCGGACTAGCGGGAGCCGGAGATACGCAGTATTTT.

The rearrangement links TRBV7-9 to TRBJ2-7; D is ambiguous. The CDR3 is 13 amino acids. Germline assignment: CDR1 SEHNR and CDR2 FQNEAQ (reference sequence). Trimming took 5 bases from V and 3 from J, leaving 11 bases between them. DNA of the CDR3: TGTGCCAGCAGCGGCCCAGTTGGCTACGAGCAGTACTTC. It specifies CASSGPVGYEQYF.

This clone has just one count. The chain carries TRBV6-5 and TRBJ2-7; TRBD2 is a possible D gene (5 bases). The CDR3 contains 14 residues. CDR1 and CDR2 (germline): MNHEY, SVGAGI. Trimming took 6 bases from V and 2 from J, leaving 14 bases between them. CDR3 in DNA: TGTGCCAGCAGGTTGGACTTCAACGCCTACGAGCAGTACTTC. This sequence encodes CASRLDFNAYEQYF.

The rearrangement links TRBV5-1 to TRBJ1-2; 7 positions match TRBD1. The length of the CDR3 is 15 residues. V dropped 6 bases and J dropped 6; count of bases not matched to a gene: 14. Germline V CDR1 and CDR2: SGHRS, YFSETQ. The CDR3 is CASTYDRAALDGYTF. DNA for the CDR3: TGCGCCAGCACCTACGACAGGGCCGCGTTAGATGGCTACACCTTC.

The J gene is TRBJ1-1, the V gene TRBV6-5; D not certain. V was trimmed by 3 bases and J by 2 bases, leaving 10 bases between them. CDR3 length: 14 residues. The germline V gene encodes CDR1 MNHEY and CDR2 SVGAGI. The CDR3 sequence: CASSYGGSNTEAFF. The CDR3 DNA follows: TGTGCCAGCAGTTATGGCGGCAGTAACACTGAAGCTTTCTTT.

The chain links TRBV28 to TRBJ2-1; 12 bases are shared with TRBD2. The junction had 17 bases not matched to a gene; V was cut back by 1 base and J by 4 bases. Germline V gene data show CDR1 as MDHEN and CDR2 as SYDVKM. The CDR3 loop spans 21 amino acids. CDR3 region: CASSLFSLTSGRNVRYNEQFF. For the CDR3, the DNA is TGTGCCAGCAGTTTATTCTCTCTTACTAGCGGGAGGAACGTAAGGTACAATGAGCAGTTCTTC.

The chain has TRBV20-1 and TRBJ2-7; possible D gene TRBD1, 7 bases. The CDR3 loop spans 15 amino acids. Trimming cost V 3 bases and J 5 bases, with 20 bases left between them. The germline gives CDR1 DFQATT, CDR2 SNEGSKA (reference sequence). CDR3 nucleotide sequence: TGCAGTGCTAGTCAGGGGGGAGGAACCTCGAACGAGCAGTACTTC. Encoded protein: CSASQGGGTSNEQYF.

This chain uses TRBV18 with TRBJ1-4; D may be TRBD1 (5 bases). V was clipped by 6 bases and J by 5 bases, with 10 bases between them. The CDR3 extends over 13 amino acids. Germline values: CDR1 KGHSH, CDR2 LQKENI. The CDR3 loop reads CASSAGSNEKLFF. The CDR3 DNA follows: TGTGCCAGCTCCGCAGGGTCGAATGAAAAACTGTTTTTT.

The chain has TRBV28 and TRBJ2-1, with D tentatively TRBD2 (5 bases). Germline-derived CDR1 and CDR2 are MDHEN and SYDVKM. The CDR3 loop spans 16 amino acids. Between the trimmed V and J ends, which lost 6 bases and 0 bases, there was a span of 15 bases. CDR3 sequence: CASSGQRISSYNEQFF. The CDR3 region has the DNA TGTGCCAGCAGCGGGCAGCGGATCAGCTCCTACAATGAGCAGTTCTTC.

The chain recombines TRBV5-1 with TRBJ1-2; D not certain. This CDR3 contains 15 residues. From germline, CDR1 is SGHRS and CDR2 YFSETQ. V lost 4 bases and J lost 0, with 13 bases in between. The CDR3 region is CASSQSLQANYGYTF. The CDR3 DNA reads TGCGCCAGCAGCCAAAGCCTTCAAGCTAACTATGGCTACACCTTC. The whole variable domain, filled in from reference TRBV5-1 and TRBJ1-2, reads KAGVTQTPRYLIKTRGQQVTLSCSPISGHRSVSWYQQTPGQGLQFLFEYFSETQRNKGNFPGRFSGRQFSNSRSEMNVSTLELGDSALYLCASSQSLQANYGYTFGSGTRLTVV.